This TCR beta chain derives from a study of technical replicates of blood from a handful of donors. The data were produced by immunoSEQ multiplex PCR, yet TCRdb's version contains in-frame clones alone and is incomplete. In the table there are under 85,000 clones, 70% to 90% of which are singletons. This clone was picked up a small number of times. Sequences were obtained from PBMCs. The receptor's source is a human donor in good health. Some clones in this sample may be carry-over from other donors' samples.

DNA of the CDR3: TGTGCCATCAGTGAGGCGGGGACAGGGGGCAGGGAGCAGTACTTC. Translation gives CAISEAGTGGREQYF. The chain has TRBV10-3 and TRBJ2-7; TRBD1 matches 12 bases. CDR1 is ENHRY, CDR2 SYGVKD, per germline. V shed 2 bases and J 7 bases; nucleotides not matched to a gene: 6. The CDR3 has 15 amino acids.